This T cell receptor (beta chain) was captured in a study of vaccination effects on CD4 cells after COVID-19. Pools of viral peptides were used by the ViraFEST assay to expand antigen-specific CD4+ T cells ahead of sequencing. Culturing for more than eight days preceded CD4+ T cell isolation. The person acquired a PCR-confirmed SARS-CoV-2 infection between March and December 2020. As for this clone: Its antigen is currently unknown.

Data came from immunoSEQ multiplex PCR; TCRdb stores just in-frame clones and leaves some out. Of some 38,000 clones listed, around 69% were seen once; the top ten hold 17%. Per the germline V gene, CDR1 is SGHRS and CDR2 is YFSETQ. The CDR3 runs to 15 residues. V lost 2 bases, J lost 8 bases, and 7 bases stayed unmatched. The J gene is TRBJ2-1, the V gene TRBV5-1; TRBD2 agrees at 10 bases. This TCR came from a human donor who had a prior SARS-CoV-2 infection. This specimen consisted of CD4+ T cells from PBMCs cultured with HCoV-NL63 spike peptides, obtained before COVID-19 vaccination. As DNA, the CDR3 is TGCGCCAGCAGCTTCCGACTAGCGGGCTCGGATGAGCAGTTCTTC. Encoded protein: CASSFRLAGSDEQFF.